This T cell receptor (beta chain) was obtained from a study of follicular helper T cells after annual influenza vaccination. On this clone itself: Its target is unknown.

The CDR3 is made up of 13 amino acids. J gave up 4 bases and V 7 bases, and 9 bases lay outside the gene matches. CDR1 SQVTM and CDR2 ANQGSEA come from the germline V gene. The time point denotes: 2014-2015 season, pre-vaccination. Study-wide findings and caveats: ICOS-CD38- cTfh most often held earlier Day 7 ICOS+CD38+ clones. Successive annual vaccinations recalled a recurrent oligoclonal ICOS+CD38+ cTfh response with influenza-specific clonotypes. Rare clonotypes were missed; only roughly 9.5-23% of cells gave TCRB.

Sequenced by immunoSEQ multiplex PCR; TCRdb stores in-frame clones only, minus some. The profile shows 28,000 or so clones, 80% to 90% of them singletons. Source: CXCR5+ CD38- circulating T follicular helper cells from blood, taken on the day of influenza vaccination. Subset reported: circulating Tfh, non-naive CD4+CXCR5+PD-1+ (ICOS+CD38+ or ICOS-CD38-). This receptor was obtained from an adult who received the influenza vaccine. This chain links TRBV29-1 with TRBJ1-1; 7 nucleotides match TRBD1. CDR3 loop: CSAGTDPSTEAFF. CDR3 DNA sequence: TGCAGCGCTGGGACAGACCCTAGCACTGAAGCTTTCTTT.